The clone carrying this TCR beta chain was seen many times. Its antigen is unknown. These data come from a study of T-cell reconstitution after alpha-beta-depleted transplantation in children. General study results and limits: One year after transplant, T-cell counts and diversity came mostly from newly produced T cells.

Unique molecular identifiers were used in preparing the TCRbeta library. Each CDR3 protein is one row after TCRdb ran MiXCR on the PCR reads. The data show 200,000 to 250,000 distinct CDR3 sequences, with roughly 7.7% seen just once and under 8% held by the top ten. Germline CDR1 reads SEHNR; CDR2 reads FQNEAQ (reference sequence). Trimming shortened V by 1 base and J by 2 bases, and 9 bases separated the two germline ends. CDR3 length equals 14 residues. This TCR came from a male patient younger than 18 who had a stem cell transplant for acute lymphoblastic leukemia, so the T cells may come from the graft donor. Sequenced here: PBMCs, mostly from graft donor cells, sampled 180 days after TCRalphabeta/CD19-depleted stem cell transplant. The chain uses TRBV7-9 and TRBJ2-7; no clear D gene. CDR3: CASSLDAYPYEQYF. The DNA for the CDR3 is TGTGCCAGCAGCTTAGATGCCTATCCCTACGAGCAGTACTTC.